This T cell receptor (beta chain) was documented in a study of shared clonotypes between healthy human individuals. General study results and limits: Relative to clonotypes present in all four donors, those not shared had lower generation probabilities. Represented diversity, genetic and exposure-history alike, was limited by few donors.

The donors, healthy adults who were HIV-negative, had experienced no recent acute infections or vaccinations. Investigators spread the genomic DNA of each subset evenly over several immunoSEQ plates. TCRdb's table, derived via immunoSEQ multiplex PCR, lists solely in-frame clones and lacks some. The data show over 850,000 clones, about 84% seen once. The CDR3 is made up of 17 amino acids. Per germline, CDR1 SGHRS and CDR2 YFSETQ. V was pared by 0 bases and J by 5 bases, with 20 bases between. With regard to this clone: The antigen is not known.

The specimen sequenced was memory CD4+ T cells from PBMCs. Described subset: CD45RA-negative fraction. This sequence originates from a man younger than 35 in good health. Some clones in this sample may be carry-over from other donors' samples. This chain connects TRBV5-1 to TRBJ1-1; D unclear. The CDR3 DNA sequence: TGCGCCAGCAGCTTGGCCGAGGGCAGGAACGTTAGAACTGAAGCTTTCTTT. Protein sequence: CASSLAEGRNVRTEAFF.